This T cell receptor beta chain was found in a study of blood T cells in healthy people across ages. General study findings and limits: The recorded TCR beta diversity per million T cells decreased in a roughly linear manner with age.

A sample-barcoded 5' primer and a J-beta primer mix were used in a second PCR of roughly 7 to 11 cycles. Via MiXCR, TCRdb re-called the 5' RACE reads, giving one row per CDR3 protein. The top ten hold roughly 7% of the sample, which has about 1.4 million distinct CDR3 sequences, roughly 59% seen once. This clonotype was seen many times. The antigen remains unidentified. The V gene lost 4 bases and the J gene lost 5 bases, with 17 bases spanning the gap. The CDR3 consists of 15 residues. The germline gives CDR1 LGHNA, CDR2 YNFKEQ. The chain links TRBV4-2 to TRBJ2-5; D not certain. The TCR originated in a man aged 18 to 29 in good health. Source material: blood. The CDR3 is CASSLTPDMGETQYF. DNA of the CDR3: TGTGCCAGCAGCCTCACCCCCGACATGGGGGAGACCCAGTACTTC.